This T cell receptor beta chain was profiled in a study of T cell repertoires in cytomegalovirus infection. Across the whole study: Matching HLA type, along with CMV infection, was indicated by public TCR beta signatures. Study-wide results and limits: HLA-C-restricted CMV clonotypes gave the most frequent clonotype in two of eight donors. Summed frequency of shared TCR beta families picked out CMV carriers who also had the relevant HLA.

The sample holds a few counts of this clonotype. Its antigen remains unknown. TCRdb recomputed calls from the reads with MiXCR, one row per CDR3 protein. This sample yields 350,000 to 550,000 distinct CDR3 sequences, of which approximately 31% are seen a single time; approximately 13% belongs to the top ten. This receptor was obtained from a human donor in good health (CMV status not recorded). Some clones in this sample may be carry-over from other donors' samples. Sequenced input: PBMCs.

The CDR3 DNA is TGTGCCAGCAGTTACTCCGACAGGTTGGCCGGAAACACCATATATTTT. It encodes CASSYSDRLAGNTIYF. The rearrangement uses TRBV6-5 and TRBJ1-3; D possibly corresponds to TRBD1 (6 bases). Germline V gene sequence: CDR1 MNHEY, CDR2 SVGAGI. This CDR3 is 16 amino acids long. V was trimmed by 0 bases and J by 4 bases, leaving 13 bases between them.